What follows are 16 T cell receptor beta chains derived from one specimen sequenced in a study of T cell responses to AZD1222 COVID-19 vaccine. Measured with immunoSEQ multiplex PCR; TCRdb has only the in-frame clones, and not every one. The sample holds about 140,000 clones; approximately 93% are singletons and the top ten take 0.91%. The sequencing used peripheral blood, collected on day 0 of MenACWY control vaccination. The receptor set was obtained from an adult in good health.

The chain employs TRBV5-1 and TRBJ2-5; D is perhaps TRBD1 or TRBD2 (5 bases each). V dropped 4 bases and J dropped 7 bases, with 17 bases sitting between them. CDR3 length: 14 residues. CDR1 and CDR2 from the germline V gene are SGHRS and YFSETQ. The CDR3 nucleotides read TGCGCCAGCAGCCGCGACGGGACGGTGGGGACCCAGTACTTC. Its protein product is CASSRDGTVGTQYF.

The rearrangement uses TRBV28 and TRBJ2-1; 9 nucleotides match TRBD2. Losses at the gene ends were 7 bases for V and 0 bases for J; bases not matched to a gene: 7. The CDR3 runs to 16 residues. Germline V gene lookup returns CDR1 MDHEN and CDR2 SYDVKM. CDR3 residues: CASTSYSGSSYNEQFF. In DNA form, the CDR3 reads TGTGCCAGCACATCTTATAGCGGGAGCTCCTACAATGAGCAGTTCTTC.

The J gene is TRBJ1-6, the V gene TRBV3-1 (or the pseudogene TRBV3-2); D not certain. Trimming stripped 0 bases from V and 10 bases from J, with 10 bases between. The CDR3 sequence is 14 residues long. Germline values: CDR1 LGHDT, CDR2 YNNKEL (reference sequence). CDR3 sequence: CASSQDSIGSPLHF. CDR3 DNA: TGTGCCAGCAGCCAAGACAGTATCGGATCACCCCTCCACTTT.

The V call is TRBV6-1, the J call TRBJ2-7; D gene uncertain. Germline-derived CDR1 and CDR2 are MNHNS and SASEGT. The CDR3 contains 11 residues. The V end was cut by 2 bases, the J end by 7 bases, with 6 bases between. The CDR3 DNA reads TGTGCCAGCAGTGAACCTAATGAGCAGTACTTC. Its translation: CASSEPNEQYF.

The chain recombines TRBV27 with TRBJ1-1, with no clear D. This CDR3 is built from 15 residues. Germline V lookup: CDR1 MNHEY, CDR2 SMNVEV (reference sequence). The ends were cut back, 0 bases at V and 3 bases at J, with 11 bases in the middle. Here the CDR3 DNA reads TGTGCCAGCAGTTTATCGACGAGAGCGGACACTGAAGCTTTCTTT. As protein: CASSLSTRADTEAFF.

V usage is TRBV19 and J usage is TRBJ1-1; 9 nucleotides align to TRBD1. The V segment lost 6 bases and the J segment 7 bases; nucleotides outside the gene matches: 6. The CDR3 is made up of 13 amino acids. Germline CDR1 and CDR2: LNHDA and SQIVND (reference sequence). CDR3 sequence: CASRGQGVGEAFF. Written as DNA, the CDR3 is TGTGCCAGTAGGGGACAGGGTGTTGGTGAAGCTTTCTTT.

The gene calls are TRBV18 and TRBJ2-1; TRBD2 matches at 9 bases. The CDR3 covers 17 residues. The V and J ends lost 5 bases and 5 bases, in that order; junction bases with no gene match: 13. The germline CDR1 and CDR2 sequences are KGHSH and LQKENI. The CDR3 loop is CASSRGIAGVPHNEQFF. The CDR3 DNA sequence: TGTGCCAGCTCAAGAGGGATAGCGGGAGTCCCCCACAATGAGCAGTTCTTC.

In regard to this clone: This sample includes further DNA sequences coding for the same CDR3. The J gene is TRBJ2-2, the V gene TRBV5-1, with TRBD2 matching 7 bases. Germline V gene sequence: CDR1 SGHRS, CDR2 YFSETQ. The trim removed 4 bases at V and 0 bases at J, leaving 3 bases unmatched. This CDR3 region has 15 residues. CDR3 residues: CASSRSGANTGELFF. The CDR3 DNA is TGCGCCAGCAGCCGAAGCGGGGCGAACACCGGGGAGCTGTTTTTT.

The V call is TRBV28, the J call TRBJ2-7; TRBD2 matches at 8 bases. Germline assignment: CDR1 MDHEN and CDR2 SYDVKM. The CDR3 runs to 16 residues. Trimming at V came to 2 bases and at J to 5 bases, leaving 11 bases not matched to a gene. The CDR3 spells CASSLTGEAGGHEQYF. In DNA, the CDR3 is TGTGCCAGCAGTTTAACGGGAGAGGCGGGGGGTCACGAGCAGTACTTC.

The chain uses TRBV9 and TRBJ2-1; 9 bases are shared with TRBD2. CDR3 size: 16 residues. Germline V lookup: CDR1 SGDLS, CDR2 YYNGEE. Trimming at V came to 3 bases and at J to 6 bases, leaving 10 bases not matched to a gene. This CDR3 is CASSERGLATRNEQFF. The CDR3 DNA reads TGTGCCAGCAGCGAGAGGGGACTAGCAACACGCAATGAGCAGTTCTTC.

The chain recombines TRBV9 with TRBJ2-1; no reliable D call. Trimming removed 2 bases at V and 7 bases at J, with 10 bases between. The CDR3 consists of 13 residues. Germline assignment: CDR1 SGDLS and CDR2 YYNGEE. The CDR3 loop is CASSVSGSNEQFF. In DNA form, the CDR3 reads TGTGCCAGCAGCGTGAGTGGCAGTAATGAGCAGTTCTTC. The full variable domain, with the rest looked up from reference TRBV9 and TRBJ2-1, is DSGVTQTPKHLITATGQRVTLRCSPRSGDLSVYWYQQSLDQGLQFLIQYYNGEERAKGNILERFSAQQFPDLHSELNLSSLELGDSALYFCASSVSGSNEQFFGPGTRLTVL.

The chain couples TRBV5-6 to TRBJ1-2; TRBD1 is a possible D gene (6 bases). V dropped 4 bases and J dropped 5 bases, with 12 bases sitting between them. The germline CDR1 and CDR2 sequences are SGHDT and YYEEEE. There are 13 residues in the CDR3. CDR3 in amino acids: CASSPDRRYGYTF. As DNA, the CDR3 is TGTGCCAGCAGCCCCGACAGGCGGTATGGCTACACCTTC.

The rearrangement links TRBV24-1 to TRBJ2-5; TRBD2 matches 11 bases. The CDR3 has 16 residues. V lost 3 bases, J lost 4 bases, and 6 bases stayed unmatched. The germline gives CDR1 KGHDR, CDR2 SFDVKD. CDR3 DNA sequence: TGTGCCACCAGTGATCTGGGGCTAGCGGGAGGAGAGACCCAGTACTTC. Translated, it gives CATSDLGLAGGETQYF.

The chain uses TRBV2 and TRBJ1-6, with 8 bases fitting TRBD1. The trim removed 6 bases at V and 7 bases at J, leaving 11 bases unmatched. CDR3 length equals 16 residues. CDR1 is SNHLY, CDR2 FYNNEI, per germline. In DNA, the CDR3 is TGTGCCAGCAGGGCTATCCGACAGGGGCAAAATTCACCCCTCCACTTT. This codes for CASRAIRQGQNSPLHF.

This clone was counted once. The chain carries TRBV4-3 and TRBJ1-1, with 7 bases that match TRBD1. V was clipped by 0 bases and J by 1 base; unmatched bases: 8. CDR1 and CDR2 from the germline V gene are LGHNA and YSLEER. This CDR3 comprises 17 residues. The CDR3 DNA is TGCGCCAGCAGCCAAGATACTGAGACAGGGCCGAACACTGAAGCTTTCTTT. It encodes CASSQDTETGPNTEAFF.

The chain joins TRBV2 to TRBJ1-1; D unclear. V lost 5 bases to trimming and J lost 1 base, with 5 bases between them. Germline CDR1 and CDR2: SNHLY and FYNNEI. The length of the CDR3 is 12 residues. CDR3 nucleotide sequence: TGTGCCAGCAGTCAAAGGAACACTGAAGCTTTCTTT. As protein: CASSQRNTEAFF. The variable domain in full, completed from reference TRBV2 and TRBJ1-1, reads EPEVTQTPSHQVTQMGQEVILRCVPISNHLYFYWYRQILGQKVEFLVSFYNNEISEKSEIFDDQFSVERPDGSNFTLKIRSTKLEDSAMYFCASSQRNTEAFFGQGTRLTVV.